Below, one TCR beta chain is given with its context. No cognate antigen has been identified for it. The input lacks base qualities; no much larger clone sits a single base away. The CDR3 has 15 amino acids, counting the end cysteine and phenylalanine. The sequence is cut down to CDR3 DNA, 45 bases in frame from base 1. V gives up 0 bases and J gives up 4 bases, and the segment between their germline ends measures 12 bases. The germline V gene (reference sequence) yields LNHNV for CDR1 and YYDKDF for CDR2. The library was built by means of the immunoSEQ multiplex PCR assay. The table was pulled from immuneACCESS by TCRdb, which kept in-frame rearrangements only. Such tables lose some clones; where checked, under half of the loss comes from unresolved V genes, and the rest has no known cause. For this sample there are fewer than 45,000 clones; nearly 95% appear just once. 0.9% of the sample belongs to the ten largest clones.

This specimen belongs to a study of ipilimumab plus nivolumab after autologous stem cell transplantation (dated by TCRdb to about 2021). For the study in its entirety: Trial patients received a median of about five ipilimumab doses and 8 nivolumab doses. The myeloma cohort included high-risk transplant-naive patients and patients relapsing within 3 years of a first autologous transplant. Patients with high-risk diffuse large B cell lymphoma, mature T cell lymphoma, or multiple myeloma undergoing autologous transplant were enrolled in the trial. Fewer than 40 patients made up the trial's intent-to-treat population.

On the study overall, not on this receptor specifically: The authors concluded that combined checkpoint inhibition appeared tolerable when used as consolidation after transplant. Per the authors, a biologic rationale for further study of the post-transplant checkpoint inhibition approach was offered by T cell receptor repertoire, regulatory T cell phenotype and gut microbiota profiles.

Checkpoint therapy began 14 to 28 days after autologous transplant, with ipilimumab given at 1 mg/kg intravenously on day 1 of selected weeks. The nivolumab dose was 3 mg/kg intravenously, delivered on day 1 of weeks 1, 4, 7, 10, and every two weeks through week 26. Combined checkpoint inhibition with ipilimumab and nivolumab as consolidation after autologous stem cell transplantation was tested in a Phase Ib clinical trial. The rearranged chain carries TRBV15 and TRBJ1-2, with TRBD1 as a weak D call on 5 bases. The receptor's source is a male donor with multiple myeloma. This material consisted of PBMCs, taken in a trial of ipilimumab plus nivolumab as post-transplant consolidation. The encoded CDR3 is CATSRDRGAAYGYTF. The nucleotides read TGTGCCACCAGCAGAGATCGGGGCGCGGCCTATGGCTACACCTTC.